This record covers a single T cell receptor (beta chain). Antigen: not known. From the 5' RACE reads, TCRdb called clonotypes with MiXCR, one entry per CDR3 protein. The sample lists around 220,000 distinct CDR3 sequences, about 14% occurring once. The data are from a study of identical twins. General study findings and limits: Out-of-frame alpha sequences that twins shared showed excess low generation probability. Fewer insertions characterized abundant cord blood beta clonotypes, whereas memory repertoires showed none. Invariant MAIT and iNKT cells may have partly biased zero-insertion analyses.

V lost 2 bases and J lost 2, with 9 bases in between. The CDR3 contains 14 residues. CDR1 MNHEY and CDR2 SVGAGI come from the germline V gene. There were only healthy Caucasians among the donors. The sequenced sample was memory (CD45RO+) T cells sorted from blood. The V and J genes are TRBV6-5 and TRBJ1-1, with D uncertain. This sequence was found in a woman aged 18-29 years in good health. The chain's CDR3 is CASSYHKINTEAFF. The CDR3 nucleotides read TGTGCCAGCAGTTACCATAAGATCAACACTGAAGCTTTCTTT.